The 5 T cell receptor beta chains reported below all come from one sample, sequenced in a study of read filtering for tumor transcriptome and immune sequencing. Molecular barcoded adaptors covering alpha/delta and beta/gamma chains were used on 400 to 450 ng RNA. Using its own MiXCR run on the reads, TCRdb lists one record per CDR3 protein. The table has tens of thousands of distinct CDR3 sequences, approximately 12% seen once. The sequenced sample consisted of a population of CD138-negative cells sorted from bone marrow. Receptor source: a donor at least 40 years old with multiple myeloma.

This clonotype occurred many times. The gene calls are TRBV4-1 and TRBJ2-7, with D possibly matching TRBD1 (5 bases). The V and J ends lost 0 bases and 3 bases respectively, with 15 bases between them. The germline CDR1 and CDR2 sequences are MGHRA and YSYEKL. This CDR3 comprises 16 residues. The CDR3 spells CASSQDRAQGNYEQYF. DNA of the CDR3: TGCGCCAGCAGCCAAGATAGGGCGCAGGGCAACTACGAGCAGTACTTC.

Regarding this clonotype: Since a far larger clone is one base different, this is likely a read error. The chain carries TRBV6-1 and TRBJ2-7; 7 bases are a match to TRBD1. The CDR3 is 14 residues long. CDR1 is MNHNS and CDR2 is SASEGT in the germline V gene. With V trimmed by 6 bases and J by 9 bases, 14 bases remained unmatched. As DNA, the CDR3 is TGTGCCAGCAGCCTCGACAGGGCCCGCCACGGGCAGTACTTC. The encoded protein is CASSLDRARHGQYF.

The V gene is TRBV12-3 or TRBV12-4, the J gene TRBJ2-6, with unresolved D. Trimming removed 6 bases at V and 0 bases at J, with 9 bases between. CDR3 length: 15 amino acids. The CDR3 sequence is CASSVTFSGANVLTF. DNA of the CDR3: TGTGCCAGCAGCGTTACCTTCTCTGGGGCCAACGTCCTGACTTTC.

In the case of this clonotype: One base separates it from a far larger clone, so it is likely a read error. J is TRBJ1-6 and V is TRBV7-2, with D possibly being TRBD1 (6 bases). The DNA matches TRBJ1-1 better at its end, which makes the J call doubtful. The CDR3 runs to 14 residues. Looked up from germline, CDR1 is SGHTA and CDR2 is FQGNSA. The CDR3 DNA reads as TGTGCCAGCAGCTTTCCGCAGGGGAGTGATCGAGCTTTCTTT. It encodes CASSFPQGSDRAFF.

In this sample, this clonotype turned up many times. The gene calls are TRBV20-1 and TRBJ2-3; 8 bases match TRBD2. Germline V CDR1 and CDR2: DFQATT, SNEGSKA (reference sequence). V was clipped by 0 bases and J by 14 bases; unmatched bases: 7. The CDR3 extends over 12 amino acids. CDR3 protein: CSARDLSGNGYF. The CDR3, as DNA: TGCAGTGCTAGAGATCTTAGCGGGAATGGGTATTTT.